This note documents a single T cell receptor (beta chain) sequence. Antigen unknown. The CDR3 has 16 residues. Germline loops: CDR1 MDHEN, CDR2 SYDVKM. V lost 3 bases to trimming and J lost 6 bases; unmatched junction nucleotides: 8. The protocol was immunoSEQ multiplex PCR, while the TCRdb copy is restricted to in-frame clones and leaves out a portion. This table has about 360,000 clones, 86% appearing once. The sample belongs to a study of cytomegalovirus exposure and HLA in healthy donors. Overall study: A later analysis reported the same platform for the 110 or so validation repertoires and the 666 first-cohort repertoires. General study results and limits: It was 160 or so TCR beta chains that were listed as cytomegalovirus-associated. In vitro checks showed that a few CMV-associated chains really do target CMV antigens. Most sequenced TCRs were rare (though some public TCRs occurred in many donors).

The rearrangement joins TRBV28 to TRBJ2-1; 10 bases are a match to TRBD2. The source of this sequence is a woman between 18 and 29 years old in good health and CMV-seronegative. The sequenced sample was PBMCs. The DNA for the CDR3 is TGTGCCAGCAGTTTTGCTAGCGGGGGCCTGGGCAATGAGCAGTTCTTC. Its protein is CASSFASGGLGNEQFF. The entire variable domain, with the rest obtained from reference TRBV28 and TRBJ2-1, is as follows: DVKVTQSSRYLVKRTGEKVFLECVQDMDHENMFWYRQDPGLGLRLIYFSYDVKMKEKGDIPEGYSVSREKKERFSLILESASTNQTSMYLCASSFASGGLGNEQFFGPGTRLTVL.